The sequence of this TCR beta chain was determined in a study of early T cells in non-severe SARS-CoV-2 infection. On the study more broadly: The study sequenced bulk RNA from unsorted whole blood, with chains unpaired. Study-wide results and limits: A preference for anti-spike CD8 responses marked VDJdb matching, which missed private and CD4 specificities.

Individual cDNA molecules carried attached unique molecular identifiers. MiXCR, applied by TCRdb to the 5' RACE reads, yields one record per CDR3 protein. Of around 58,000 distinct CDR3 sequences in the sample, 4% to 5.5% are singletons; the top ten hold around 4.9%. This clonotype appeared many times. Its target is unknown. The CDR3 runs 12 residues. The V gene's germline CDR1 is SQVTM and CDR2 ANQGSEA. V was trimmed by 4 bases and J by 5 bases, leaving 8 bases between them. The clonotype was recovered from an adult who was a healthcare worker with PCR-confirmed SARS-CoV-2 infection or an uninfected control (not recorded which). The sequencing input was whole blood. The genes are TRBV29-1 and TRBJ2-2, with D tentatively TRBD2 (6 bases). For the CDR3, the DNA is TGCAGCGTTGCCGGGGGTACCGGGGAGCTGTTTTTT. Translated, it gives CSVAGGTGELFF.